These T cell receptor beta chains were read from a single sample in a study of T cells in Graves' hyperthyroidism and ophthalmopathy. MiXCR was run by TCRdb on the multiplex PCR reads, yielding one entry per CDR3 protein. This sample carries around 400,000 distinct CDR3 sequences, around 13% of them seen once, and the ten largest clones take 9.2%. The sequencing input was blood. The receptors come from a woman younger than 35 with Graves' hyperthyroidism. CDR3s leave out the opening cysteine and the closing phenylalanine or tryptophan. The order of the fields is V gene, J gene, CDR3 protein.

V gene: TRBV28
J gene: TRBJ1-2
CDR3 protein: ASSLQGAQGFHGYT

V gene: TRBV2
J gene: TRBJ2-1
CDR3 protein: ASSRTGNEQF

V gene: TRBV7-2
J gene: TRBJ2-1
CDR3 protein: ASSLVGEQF

V gene: TRBV20-1
J gene: TRBJ2-3
CDR3 protein: SAVLAGGGDTQY

V gene: TRBV5-6
J gene: TRBJ1-6
CDR3 protein: ASSLGAGSVPLH

V gene: TRBV3-1
J gene: TRBJ1-6
CDR3 protein: ASSPVAGDSPLH

V gene: TRBV5-1
J gene: TRBJ2-1
CDR3 protein: ASSLAGQSYNEQF

V gene: TRBV6-1
J gene: TRBJ2-5
CDR3 protein: ASSPRQGGTQY

V gene: TRBV12-3/TRBV12-4
J gene: TRBJ1-1
CDR3 protein: ACSGDRLASMNTEAF

V gene: TRBV6-6
J gene: TRBJ2-4
CDR3 protein: ASSYGMAALAKNIQY

V gene: TRBV19
J gene: TRBJ1-1
CDR3 protein: ASSIEVPRGHGNTEAF

V gene: TRBV28
J gene: TRBJ2-7
CDR3 protein: ASSFSFLAGARLYEQY

V gene: TRBV29-1
J gene: TRBJ1-3
CDR3 protein: GVAYSGNTIY

V gene: TRBV24-1
J gene: TRBJ1-1
CDR3 protein: ATSDSLFGTEAF

V gene: TRBV6-2/TRBV6-3
J gene: TRBJ1-5
CDR3 protein: ASSYSGRNNQPQH

V gene: TRBV12-3/TRBV12-4
J gene: TRBJ1-1
CDR3 protein: ASSLAGQMNTEAF

V gene: TRBV6-1
J gene: TRBJ2-7
CDR3 protein: ASSDELAGVWYEQY

V gene: TRBV29-1
J gene: TRBJ1-1
CDR3 protein: SVVVNTEAF

V gene: TRBV29-1
J gene: TRBJ2-2
CDR3 protein: SAGANGELF

V gene: TRBV20-1
J gene: TRBJ2-3
CDR3 protein: SARSEGLAGGQDTDTQY

V gene: TRBV4-1
J gene: TRBJ2-1
CDR3 protein: ASNRGQSSYNEQF

V gene: TRBV6-2/TRBV6-3
J gene: TRBJ2-7
CDR3 protein: ASSSLRAGVEEQY

V gene: TRBV12-3/TRBV12-4
J gene: TRBJ1-5
CDR3 protein: ASSPGENQPQH

V gene: TRBV6-1
J gene: TRBJ1-5
CDR3 protein: ATRQGKNSNQPQH

V gene: TRBV6-2/TRBV6-3
J gene: TRBJ2-1
CDR3 protein: ASSYTLRQF

V gene: TRBV7-2
J gene: TRBJ1-5
CDR3 protein: ASSTQGGAQH

V gene: TRBV12-3/TRBV12-4
J gene: TRBJ2-2
CDR3 protein: ASSPIPLLAGELF

V gene: TRBV6-1
J gene: TRBJ2-2
CDR3 protein: ASQAPGGARNTGELF

V gene: TRBV3-1
J gene: TRBJ1-2
CDR3 protein: ASSQDPGYGYT

V gene: TRBV27
J gene: TRBJ2-1
CDR3 protein: ASSLLSGLTINEQF

V gene: TRBV5-6
J gene: TRBJ2-5
CDR3 protein: ASSSVLQETQY

V gene: TRBV20-1
J gene: TRBJ2-5
CDR3 protein: SAQRGFYETQY

V gene: TRBV3-1
J gene: TRBJ1-2
CDR3 protein: ASSQVQGGRGYGYT

V gene: TRBV6-1
J gene: TRBJ2-7
CDR3 protein: ASSESSGDTYEQY

V gene: TRBV12-3/TRBV12-4
J gene: TRBJ2-2
CDR3 protein: ASSLAGGPGGELF

V gene: TRBV6-1
J gene: TRBJ1-1
CDR3 protein: ASTYGMNTEAF

V gene: TRBV27
J gene: TRBJ1-5
CDR3 protein: ASSSYNEPQH

V gene: TRBV7-9
J gene: TRBJ1-3
CDR3 protein: ASSDYGNTIY

V gene: TRBV30
J gene: TRBJ2-7
CDR3 protein: AWSGNSGSHEQY

V gene: TRBV5-1
J gene: TRBJ2-4
CDR3 protein: ASSLTQGNIQY

V gene: TRBV2
J gene: TRBJ2-1
CDR3 protein: ARGVGTSGAGEQF

V gene: TRBV11-1
J gene: TRBJ2-7
CDR3 protein: ASSLGYRLNYEQY

V gene: TRBV2
J gene: TRBJ1-5
CDR3 protein: ASSRTGLNQPQH

V gene: TRBV11-2
J gene: TRBJ1-1
CDR3 protein: ASSSVRSRWISEAF

V gene: TRBV5-1
J gene: TRBJ2-5
CDR3 protein: ASGLSTDIGQETQY

V gene: TRBV3-1
J gene: TRBJ1-1
CDR3 protein: ASRTNIMNTEAF

V gene: TRBV27
J gene: TRBJ1-1
CDR3 protein: ASSSRQVLDTEAF

V gene: TRBV10-3
J gene: TRBJ2-7
CDR3 protein: AINSGEVYEQY